Listed here are 32 T cell receptor beta chains from one sample, sequenced in a study of blood T cell repertoires in COVID-19. Produced via immunoSEQ multiplex PCR; TCRdb's table is partial and in-frame only. Here the sample spans about 110,000 clones, over 65% being singletons. The sequenced sample consisted of peripheral blood. These receptor sequences come from a woman between 35 and 50 years old with acute or convalescent COVID-19.

The chain has TRBV11-2 and TRBJ2-3; TRBD2 agrees at 8 bases. The length of the CDR3 is 17 residues. With 2 bases clipped from V and 0 bases from J, the junction kept 7 bases outside the gene matches. Germline CDR1 is SGHAT and CDR2 is FQNNGV. CDR3 in amino acids: CASSLLVTSGSTDTQYF. CDR3 DNA sequence: TGTGCCAGCAGCTTACTCGTTACTAGCGGAAGCACAGATACGCAGTATTTT.

The rearrangement uses TRBV7-9 and TRBJ1-2; D perhaps matches TRBD1 (6 bases). With 6 bases removed from V and 4 bases from J, the gap between germline ends came to 15 bases. Germline values: CDR1 SEHNR, CDR2 FQNEAQ (reference sequence). The CDR3 has 14 amino acids. CDR3 in DNA: TGTGCCAGCAGTATCCGAGGGACACTCTATGGCTACACCTTC. Its protein is CASSIRGTLYGYTF.

V gene TRBV3-1 (or the pseudogene TRBV3-2) combines with J gene TRBJ1-6; possibly TRBD1 for D (6 bases). The CDR3 covers 13 residues. Trimming took off 3 bases at V and 8 bases at J, with 8 bases between the two ends. The germline gives CDR1 LGHDT, CDR2 YNNKEL (reference sequence). For the CDR3, the DNA is TGTGCCAGCAGCCAGGCAGGGGATTCACCCCTCCACTTT. It codes for CASSQAGDSPLHF.

The table lists this clone with a few counts. The rearrangement links TRBV7-9 to TRBJ2-3; D uncertain. CDR3 size: 13 residues. Between the trimmed V and J ends, which lost 2 bases and 3 bases, there was a span of 6 bases. From germline, CDR1 is SEHNR and CDR2 FQNEAQ (reference sequence). CDR3 nucleotides: TGTGCCAGCAGCTTATCGGAGACAGATACGCAGTATTTT. It translates to CASSLSETDTQYF.

V gene TRBV5-6 combines with J gene TRBJ2-7; 7 bases map to TRBD1. The germline V gene encodes CDR1 SGHDT and CDR2 YYEEEE. CDR3 size: 15 residues. After removal of 4 bases from V and 3 bases from J, the junction contained 10 bases not matched to a gene. This chain's CDR3 is CASSPGTVNGYEQYF. The CDR3 DNA reads as TGTGCCAGCAGCCCGGGGACAGTTAACGGCTACGAGCAGTACTTC.

The chain joins TRBV10-2 to TRBJ2-1; D not certain. V was trimmed by 4 bases and J by 5 bases, leaving 3 bases between them. CDR1 and CDR2 from the germline V gene are WSHSY and SAAADI. The CDR3 has 11 amino acids. The CDR3 sequence: CASSGHNEQFF. DNA of the CDR3: TGCGCCAGCAGTGGGCACAATGAGCAGTTCTTC.

This chain uses TRBV18 with TRBJ1-4, with a weak D call TRBD1 (6 bases). Germline CDR1 reads KGHSH; CDR2 reads LQKENI. V gave up 5 bases and J gave up 8 bases, with 15 bases separating them. The CDR3 spans 14 residues. CDR3 amino acids: CASSISTGGEKLFF. CDR3 in DNA: TGTGCCAGCTCAATTTCAACGGGGGGCGAAAAACTGTTTTTT.

V usage is TRBV3-1 (or the pseudogene TRBV3-2) and J usage is TRBJ1-3; D is uncertain. This CDR3 is built from 12 residues. Germline lookup yields CDR1 LGHDT and CDR2 YNNKEL (reference sequence). V lost 3 bases, J lost 4 bases, and 4 bases lay in between. This CDR3 reads CASSQGGNTIYF. CDR3 DNA: TGTGCCAGCAGCCAGGGCGGAAACACCATATATTTT.

This rearrangement joins TRBV10-3 to TRBJ2-5; D uncertain. Trimming removed 3 bases from V and 6 bases from J, with 14 bases in between. Germline V lookup: CDR1 ENHRY, CDR2 SYGVKD. The CDR3 is 14 amino acids. The DNA of the CDR3 is TGTGCCATCAGTGAACGGCTAACCAGGCAGACCCAGTACTTC. This translates into CAISERLTRQTQYF.

The chain couples TRBV11-2 to TRBJ1-2, with 10 bases identical to TRBD1. The CDR3 totals 14 residues. The junction had 9 bases not matched to a gene; V was cut back by 7 bases and J by 7 bases. Germline CDR1 and CDR2: SGHAT and FQNNGV. The CDR3 nucleotides read TGTGCCAGCACTACCCTCCGGGACAGGGGTGGCTACACCTTC. Protein sequence: CASTTLRDRGGYTF.

The J gene is TRBJ1-1, the V gene TRBV27; D is uncertain. CDR3 size: 13 residues. Germline CDR1 and CDR2: MNHEY and SMNVEV (reference sequence). Trimming shortened V by 2 bases and J by 2 bases, and 6 bases separated the two germline ends. The DNA for the CDR3 is TGTGCCAGCAGTTTAACAGCAAACACTGAAGCTTTCTTT. Its protein is CASSLTANTEAFF.

The chain employs TRBV27 and TRBJ2-3; 12 bases agree with TRBD2. Trimming at V came to 6 bases and at J to 5 bases, leaving 3 bases not matched to a gene. There are 14 residues in the CDR3. Germline V gene sequence: CDR1 MNHEY, CDR2 SMNVEV (reference sequence). CDR3: CASRGLAGGDTQYF. In nucleotides, the CDR3 is TGTGCCAGCAGGGGACTAGCGGGTGGAGATACGCAGTATTTT.

This clone has more than one count but fewer than ten. The chain uses TRBV15 and TRBJ1-5; TRBD1 might be the D (6 bases). Germline CDR1 and CDR2: LNHNV and YYDKDF (reference sequence). With 0 bases removed from V and 3 bases from J, the gap between germline ends came to 9 bases. The CDR3 contains 15 residues. CDR3 loop: CATSRDRDNNQPQHF. The CDR3, as DNA: TGTGCCACCAGCAGAGACCGGGACAACAATCAGCCCCAGCATTTT. The variable domain in full, completed from reference TRBV15 and TRBJ1-5, reads DAMVIQNPRYQVTQFGKPVTLSCSQTLNHNVMYWYQQKSSQAPKLLFHYYDKDFNNEADTPDNFQSRRPNTSFCFLDIRSPGLGDTAMYLCATSRDRDNNQPQHFGDGTRLSIL.

This clone was observed a handful of times. Written as DNA, the CDR3 is TGCGCCAGCAGCCCACGACTAGCGGGGGACAATGAGCAGTTCTTC. Its protein is CASSPRLAGDNEQFF. The rearrangement links TRBV5-1 to TRBJ2-1, with 12 bases lining up with TRBD2. V dropped 4 bases and J dropped 5; count of bases not matched to a gene: 4. This CDR3 has 15 amino acids. Germline lookup yields CDR1 SGHRS and CDR2 YFSETQ. The complete variable domain, with remaining parts taken from reference TRBV5-1 and TRBJ2-1, reads KAGVTQTPRYLIKTRGQQVTLSCSPISGHRSVSWYQQTPGQGLQFLFEYFSETQRNKGNFPGRFSGRQFSNSRSEMNVSTLELGDSALYLCASSPRLAGDNEQFFGPGTRLTVL.

This chain joins TRBV5-6 and TRBJ1-2; D is perhaps TRBD1 (5 bases). The CDR3 runs to 13 residues. The germline V and J ends were trimmed by 2 bases and 7 bases, with 12 bases remaining between them. CDR1 and CDR2 (germline): SGHDT, YYEEEE. The CDR3 is CASSFEGRAGYTF. The CDR3 region has the DNA TGTGCCAGCAGCTTTGAGGGGAGGGCTGGCTACACCTTC.

The CDR3 region has the DNA TGTGCCAGCAGCCTCAAAGGGGGCGGGACTAGCGGGGGTAGAAACACCGGGGAGCTGTTTTTT. Residues: CASSLKGGGTSGGRNTGELFF. V is TRBV13 and J is TRBJ2-2; TRBD2 matches 14 bases. V lost 5 bases and J lost 2; bases outside the gene matches: 16. Germline V gene lookup returns CDR1 PRHDT and CDR2 FYEKMQ (reference sequence). This CDR3 region has 21 residues.

This chain connects TRBV6-2 or TRBV6-3 to TRBJ2-5; D unresolved. CDR1 and CDR2 from the germline V gene are MNHEY and SVGEGT. The CDR3 consists of 15 residues. Deletions cut 2 bases from V and 0 bases from J, with 10 bases between. The CDR3 DNA sequence: TGTGCCAGCAGTTACGGTTCAGTAAACCAAGAGACCCAGTACTTC. Protein product: CASSYGSVNQETQYF.

This rearrangement joins TRBV5-1 to TRBJ1-1, with D tentatively TRBD1 (6 bases). Trimming cost V 6 bases and J 0 bases, with 9 bases left between them. Germline CDR1 is SGHRS and CDR2 is YFSETQ. The CDR3 loop spans 13 amino acids. The CDR3 region has the DNA TGCGCCAGCAAACAGGGCCTGAACACTGAAGCTTTCTTT. This gives the protein CASKQGLNTEAFF.

The rearrangement uses TRBV19 and TRBJ1-2, with D possibly matching TRBD1 (5 bases). V was trimmed by 6 bases and J by 2 bases, leaving 10 bases between them. The CDR3 length is 13 residues. The V gene's germline CDR1 is LNHDA and CDR2 SQIVND (reference sequence). The CDR3 nucleotides are TGTGCCAGTAGCCTTGGGGCAAACTATGGCTACACCTTC. Translation gives CASSLGANYGYTF.

This clone was seen only once. The CDR3, as DNA: TGTGCCAGCAAGGGAGGGGATTCACCCCTCCACTTT. It codes for CASKGGDSPLHF. The chain has TRBV7-2 and TRBJ1-6; tentative D call: TRBD1 (5 bases). The CDR3 contains 12 residues. V lost 7 bases and J 8 bases, leaving 9 bases between the germline ends. In germline, CDR1 is SGHTA, CDR2 FQGNSA.

This chain joins TRBV28 and TRBJ1-4, with 10 bases fitting TRBD1. The V and J ends lost 6 bases and 8 bases, in that order; junction bases with no gene match: 9. This CDR3 is built from 15 residues. Germline values: CDR1 MDHEN, CDR2 SYDVKM. The CDR3 sequence is CASRATGQGSEKLFF. DNA of the CDR3: TGTGCCAGCAGGGCGACGGGACAGGGGAGCGAAAAACTGTTTTTT.

The chain links TRBV30 to TRBJ1-2, with D hard to call. Trimming removed 2 bases from V and 4 bases from J, with 8 bases in between. CDR3 length: 12 amino acids. Germline CDR1 and CDR2: GTSNPN and SVGIG (reference sequence). The CDR3 reads CAWSRDGYGYTF. The CDR3 nucleotides read TGTGCCTGGAGTCGGGATGGCTATGGCTACACCTTC.

CDR3 amino acids: CASTTTGPYGYTF. The CDR3 bases are TGTGCCAGCACCACAACAGGACCATATGGCTACACCTTC. This chain uses TRBV7-9 with TRBJ1-2, with D possibly TRBD1 on 5 matching bases. Per germline, CDR1 SEHNR and CDR2 FQNEAQ (reference sequence). The CDR3 sequence is 13 residues long. Trimming pared 7 bases from V and 5 bases from J, leaving 14 bases between.

V usage is TRBV5-1 and J usage is TRBJ2-6, with 7 bases matching TRBD1. Trimming took 3 bases from V and 4 from J; bases not matched to a gene: 7. The CDR3 runs to 16 residues. The V gene's germline CDR1 is SGHRS and CDR2 YFSETQ. The chain's CDR3 is CASSSIQGSGANVLTF. The CDR3 bases are TGCGCCAGCAGCTCGATACAGGGGTCCGGGGCCAACGTCCTGACTTTC.

This clone showed up just once. The chain carries TRBV6-4 and TRBJ1-4; D unclear. Germline CDR1 reads MRHNA; CDR2 reads SNTAGT. The CDR3 sequence is 13 residues long. V was pared by 2 bases and J by 7 bases, with 8 bases between. The CDR3 coding sequence is TGTGCCAGCAGTGACGTGAGCGGTGAAAAACTGTTTTTT. As protein: CASSDVSGEKLFF.

This clone was counted between two and nine times. V is TRBV28 and J is TRBJ1-6; 7 bases line up with TRBD1. The CDR3 runs 16 residues. V trimming: 4 bases; J trimming: 5 bases; junction bases outside the gene matches: 8. The V gene's germline CDR1 is MDHEN and CDR2 SYDVKM. The CDR3 DNA reads TGTGCCAGCAGTTCATCAGGGGGAGCTAATAATTCACCCCTCCACTTT. Amino acids: CASSSSGGANNSPLHF. Using reference TRBV28 and TRBJ1-6 for the parts outside the CDR3, the full variable domain is DVKVTQSSRYLVKRTGEKVFLECVQDMDHENMFWYRQDPGLGLRLIYFSYDVKMKEKGDIPEGYSVSREKKERFSLILESASTNQTSMYLCASSSSGGANNSPLHFGNGTRLTVT.

The rearrangement uses TRBV6-5 and TRBJ1-2, with TRBD1 as a possible D gene (6 bases). The V end lost 6 bases, the J end lost 6 bases, and 14 bases lay between the germline ends. This CDR3 is built from 13 residues. In germline, CDR1 is MNHEY, CDR2 SVGAGI. The CDR3 nucleotides are TGTGCCAGCAGGTACAGGGAGTACGATGGCTACACCTTC. It encodes CASRYREYDGYTF.

CDR3 region: CASCPPSGGEETQYF. The CDR3, as DNA: TGTGCCAGCTGCCCTCCTAGCGGGGGTGAAGAGACCCAGTACTTC. The gene calls are TRBV7-9 and TRBJ2-5; 10 bases are shared with TRBD2. The CDR3 runs to 15 residues. Germline V lookup: CDR1 SEHNR, CDR2 FQNEAQ (reference sequence). V gave up 8 bases and J gave up 3 bases; unmatched junction bases: 9.

The chain uses TRBV4-1 and TRBJ1-1; D not certain. V was pared by 2 bases and J by 6 bases, with 10 bases between. Germline lookup yields CDR1 MGHRA and CDR2 YSYEKL. CDR3 length: 13 amino acids. The CDR3 sequence is CASSQLQSPEAFF. The CDR3, as DNA: TGCGCCAGCAGCCAACTACAGTCCCCTGAAGCTTTCTTT.

The genes are TRBV7-6 and TRBJ1-5; D unresolved. The V end lost 1 base, the J end lost 4 bases, and 17 bases lay between the germline ends. This CDR3 has 17 amino acids. CDR1 SGHVS and CDR2 FNYEAQ come from the germline V gene. CDR3 sequence: CASSLDAPRAPNQPQHF. CDR3 sequence (DNA): TGTGCCAGCAGCTTAGACGCCCCAAGAGCTCCGAATCAGCCCCAGCATTTT.

V is TRBV10-3 and J is TRBJ2-2; perhaps TRBD1 as D (6 bases). The CDR3 is 14 amino acids. Deletions cut 11 bases from V and 4 bases from J, with 17 bases between. Germline-derived CDR1 and CDR2 are ENHRY and SYGVKD. CDR3 region: CASKLPGATGELFF. DNA for the CDR3: TGTGCCTCTAAGTTACCAGGGGCCACCGGGGAGCTGTTTTTT.

The V call is TRBV4-1, the J call TRBJ2-5, with 8 bases aligning to TRBD2. Germline loops: CDR1 MGHRA, CDR2 YSYEKL. Trimming took 0 bases from V and 4 from J; bases not matched to a gene: 10. This CDR3 is 17 amino acids long. The DNA for the CDR3 is TGCGCCAGCAGCCAAGAGGGCGGGGGGTCCACGCGAGAGACCCAGTACTTC. It yields the protein CASSQEGGGSTRETQYF.